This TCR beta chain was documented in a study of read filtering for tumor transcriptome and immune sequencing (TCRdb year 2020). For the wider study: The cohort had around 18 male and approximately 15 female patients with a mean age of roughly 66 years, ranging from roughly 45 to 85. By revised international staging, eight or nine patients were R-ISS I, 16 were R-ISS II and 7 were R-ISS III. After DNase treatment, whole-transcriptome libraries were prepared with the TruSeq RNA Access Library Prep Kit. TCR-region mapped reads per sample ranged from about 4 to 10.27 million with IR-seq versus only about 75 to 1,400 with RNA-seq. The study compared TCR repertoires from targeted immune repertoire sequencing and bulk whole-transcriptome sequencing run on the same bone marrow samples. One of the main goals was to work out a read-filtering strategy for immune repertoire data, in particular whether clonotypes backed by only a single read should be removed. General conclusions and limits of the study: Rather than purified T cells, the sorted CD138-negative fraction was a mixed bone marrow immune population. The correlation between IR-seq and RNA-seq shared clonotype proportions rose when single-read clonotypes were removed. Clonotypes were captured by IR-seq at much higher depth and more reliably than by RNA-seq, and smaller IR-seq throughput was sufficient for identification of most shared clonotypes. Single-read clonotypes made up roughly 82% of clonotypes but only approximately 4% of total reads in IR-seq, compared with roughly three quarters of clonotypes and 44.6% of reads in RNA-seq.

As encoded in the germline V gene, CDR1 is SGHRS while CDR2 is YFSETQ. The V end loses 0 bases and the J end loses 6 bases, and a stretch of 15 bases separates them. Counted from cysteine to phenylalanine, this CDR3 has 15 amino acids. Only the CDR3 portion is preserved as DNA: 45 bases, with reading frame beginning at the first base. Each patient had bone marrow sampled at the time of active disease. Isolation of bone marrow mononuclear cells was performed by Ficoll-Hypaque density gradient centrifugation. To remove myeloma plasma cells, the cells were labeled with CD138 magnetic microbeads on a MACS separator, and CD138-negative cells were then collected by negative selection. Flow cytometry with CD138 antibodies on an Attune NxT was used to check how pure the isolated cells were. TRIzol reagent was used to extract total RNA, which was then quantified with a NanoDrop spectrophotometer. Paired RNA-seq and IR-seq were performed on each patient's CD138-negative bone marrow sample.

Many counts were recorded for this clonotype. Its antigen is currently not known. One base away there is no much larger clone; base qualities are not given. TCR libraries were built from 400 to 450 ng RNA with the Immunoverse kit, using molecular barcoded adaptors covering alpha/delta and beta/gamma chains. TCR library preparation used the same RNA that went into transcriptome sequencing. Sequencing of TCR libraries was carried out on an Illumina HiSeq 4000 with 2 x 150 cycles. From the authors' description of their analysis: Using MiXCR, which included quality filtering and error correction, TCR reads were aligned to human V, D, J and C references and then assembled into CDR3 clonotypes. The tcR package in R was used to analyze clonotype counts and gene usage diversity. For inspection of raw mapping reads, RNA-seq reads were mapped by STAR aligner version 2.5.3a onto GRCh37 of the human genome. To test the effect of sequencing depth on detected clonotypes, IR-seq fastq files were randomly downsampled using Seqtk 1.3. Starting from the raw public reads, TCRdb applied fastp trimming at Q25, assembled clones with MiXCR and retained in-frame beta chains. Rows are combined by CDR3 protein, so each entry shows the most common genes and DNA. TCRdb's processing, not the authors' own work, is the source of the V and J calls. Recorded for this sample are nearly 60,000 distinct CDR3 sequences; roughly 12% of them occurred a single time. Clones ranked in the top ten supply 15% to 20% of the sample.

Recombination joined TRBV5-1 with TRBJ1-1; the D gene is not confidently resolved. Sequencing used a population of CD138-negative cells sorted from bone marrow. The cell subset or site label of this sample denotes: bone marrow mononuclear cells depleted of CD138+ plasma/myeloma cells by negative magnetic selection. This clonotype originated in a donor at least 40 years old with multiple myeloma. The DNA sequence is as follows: TGCGCCAGCAGCTTGGCGAGTGGGGTGCAGGCTGAAGCTTTCTTT. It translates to CASSLASGVQAEAFF.